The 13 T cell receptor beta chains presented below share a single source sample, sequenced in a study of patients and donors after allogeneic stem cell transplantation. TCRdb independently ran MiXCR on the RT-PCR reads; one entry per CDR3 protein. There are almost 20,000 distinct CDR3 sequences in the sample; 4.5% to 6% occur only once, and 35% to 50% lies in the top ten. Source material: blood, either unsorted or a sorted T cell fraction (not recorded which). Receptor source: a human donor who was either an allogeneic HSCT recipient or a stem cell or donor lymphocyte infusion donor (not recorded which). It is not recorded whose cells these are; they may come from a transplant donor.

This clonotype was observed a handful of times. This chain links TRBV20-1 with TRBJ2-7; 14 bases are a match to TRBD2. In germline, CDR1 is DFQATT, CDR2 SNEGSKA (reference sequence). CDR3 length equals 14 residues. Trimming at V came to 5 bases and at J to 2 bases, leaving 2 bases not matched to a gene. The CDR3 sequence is CSALTSGRAYEQYF. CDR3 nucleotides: TGCAGTGCTCTGACTAGCGGGAGGGCCTACGAGCAGTACTTC.

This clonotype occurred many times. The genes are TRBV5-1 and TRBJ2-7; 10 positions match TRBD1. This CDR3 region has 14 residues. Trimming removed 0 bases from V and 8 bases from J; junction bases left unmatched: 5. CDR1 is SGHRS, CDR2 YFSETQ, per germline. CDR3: CASSLDPTGGQQYF. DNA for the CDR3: TGCGCCAGCAGCTTGGATCCGACAGGGGGCCAGCAGTACTTC.

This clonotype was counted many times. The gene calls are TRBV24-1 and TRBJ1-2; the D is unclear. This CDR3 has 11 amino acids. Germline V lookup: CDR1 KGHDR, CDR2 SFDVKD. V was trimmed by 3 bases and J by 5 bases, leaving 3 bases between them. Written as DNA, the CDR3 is TGTGCCACCAGTGATAAGTATGGCTACACCTTC. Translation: CATSDKYGYTF.

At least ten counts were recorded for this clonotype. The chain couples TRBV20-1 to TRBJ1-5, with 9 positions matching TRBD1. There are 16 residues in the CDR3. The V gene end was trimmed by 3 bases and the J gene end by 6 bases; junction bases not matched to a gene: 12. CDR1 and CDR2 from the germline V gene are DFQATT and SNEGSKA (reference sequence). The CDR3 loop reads CSASPGTGTSGQPQHF. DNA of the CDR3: TGCAGTGCTAGTCCCGGGACAGGGACGTCGGGTCAGCCCCAGCATTTT.

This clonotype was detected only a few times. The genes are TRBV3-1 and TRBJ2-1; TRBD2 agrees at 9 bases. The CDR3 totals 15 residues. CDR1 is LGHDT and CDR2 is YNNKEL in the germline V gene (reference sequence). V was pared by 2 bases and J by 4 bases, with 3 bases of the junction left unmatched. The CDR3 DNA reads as TGTGCCAGCAGCCAACTAGCGGGGAAGTACAATGAGCAGTTCTTC. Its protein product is CASSQLAGKYNEQFF.

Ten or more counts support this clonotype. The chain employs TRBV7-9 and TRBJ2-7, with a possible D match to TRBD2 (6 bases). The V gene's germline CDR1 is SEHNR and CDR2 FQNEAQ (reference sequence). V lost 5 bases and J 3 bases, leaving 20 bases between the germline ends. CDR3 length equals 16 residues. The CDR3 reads CASSRRGGQVIYEQYF. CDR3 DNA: TGTGCCAGCAGCCGGCGGGGTGGGCAGGTTATCTACGAGCAGTACTTC. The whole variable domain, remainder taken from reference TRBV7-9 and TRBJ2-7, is DTGVSQNPRHKITKRGQNVTFRCDPISEHNRLYWYRQTLGQGPEFLTYFQNEAQLEKSRLLSDRFSAERPKGSFSTLEIQRTEQGDSAMYLCASSRRGGQVIYEQYFGPGTRLTVT.

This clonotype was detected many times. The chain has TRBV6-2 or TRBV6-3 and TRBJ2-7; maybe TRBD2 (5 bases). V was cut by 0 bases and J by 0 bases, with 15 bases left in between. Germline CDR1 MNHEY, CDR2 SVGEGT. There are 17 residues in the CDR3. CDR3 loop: CASSYSIRRVSSYEQYF. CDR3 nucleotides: TGTGCCAGCAGTTACTCAATCCGGCGGGTGAGCTCCTACGAGCAGTACTTC.

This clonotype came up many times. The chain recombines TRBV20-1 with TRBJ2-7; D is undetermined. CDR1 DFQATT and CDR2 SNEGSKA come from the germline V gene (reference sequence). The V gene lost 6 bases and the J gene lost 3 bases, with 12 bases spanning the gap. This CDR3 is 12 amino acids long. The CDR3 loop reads CSAVGLSYEQYF. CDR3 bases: TGCAGTGCGGTGGGCCTAAGCTACGAGCAGTACTTC.

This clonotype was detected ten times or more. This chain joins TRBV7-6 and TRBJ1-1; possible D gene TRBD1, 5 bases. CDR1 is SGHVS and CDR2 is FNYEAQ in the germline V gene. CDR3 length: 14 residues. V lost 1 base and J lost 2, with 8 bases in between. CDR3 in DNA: TGTGCCAGCAGCTTAGGGGGGGGAAACACTGAAGCTTTCTTT. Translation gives CASSLGGGNTEAFF.

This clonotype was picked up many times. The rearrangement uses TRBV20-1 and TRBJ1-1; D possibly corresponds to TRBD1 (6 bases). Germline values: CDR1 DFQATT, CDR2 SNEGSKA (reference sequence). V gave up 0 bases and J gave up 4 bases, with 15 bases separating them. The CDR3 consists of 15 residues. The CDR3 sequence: CSARDWGGLATEAFF. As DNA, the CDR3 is TGCAGTGCTAGAGATTGGGGGGGCCTGGCCACTGAAGCTTTCTTT.

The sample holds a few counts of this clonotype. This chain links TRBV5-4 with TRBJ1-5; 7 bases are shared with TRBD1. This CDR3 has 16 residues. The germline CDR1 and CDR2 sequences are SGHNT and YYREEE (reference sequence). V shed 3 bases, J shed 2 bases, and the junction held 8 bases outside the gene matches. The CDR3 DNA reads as TGTGCCAGCAGCTCAGGGGGAGGAGTGGGCAATCAGCCCCAGCATTTT. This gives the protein CASSSGGGVGNQPQHF.

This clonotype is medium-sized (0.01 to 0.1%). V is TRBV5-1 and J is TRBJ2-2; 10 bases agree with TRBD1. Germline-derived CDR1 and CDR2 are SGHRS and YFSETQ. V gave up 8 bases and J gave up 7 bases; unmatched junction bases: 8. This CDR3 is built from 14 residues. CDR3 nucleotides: TGCGCCAGTCACCGGGACAGGGGACTCGGGGAGCTGTTTTTT. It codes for CASHRDRGLGELFF.

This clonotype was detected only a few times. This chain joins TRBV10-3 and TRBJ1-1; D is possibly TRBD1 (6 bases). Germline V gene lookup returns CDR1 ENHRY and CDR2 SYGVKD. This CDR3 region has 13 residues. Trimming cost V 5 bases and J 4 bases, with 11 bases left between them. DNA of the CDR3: TGTGCCATCAGTCAACAGGGTGGCACTGAAGCTTTCTTT. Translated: CAISQQGGTEAFF.